The 19 T cell receptor beta chains in this list originate from one sample, sequenced in a study of OX40 agonist ivuxolimab in advanced cancers. Assay: immunoSEQ multiplex PCR; the TCRdb copy retains only in-frame clones and omits some. The table includes some 59,000 clones, roughly 90% detected once. The sequencing here drew on CD4+ or CD8+ T cells sorted from blood, taken in a trial of the OX40 agonist ivuxolimab. The receptors originated from an adult with an advanced solid tumor such as melanoma, head and neck, liver or kidney cancer.

The chain carries TRBV7-8 and TRBJ2-1; no definite D call. Germline V gene data show CDR1 as SGHVS and CDR2 as FQNEAQ. Trimming left V 5 bases short and J 5 bases short, with 10 bases between. The CDR3 is made up of 13 amino acids. The CDR3 sequence is CASSPAIHNEQFF. Here the CDR3 DNA reads TGTGCCAGCAGCCCAGCCATTCACAATGAGCAGTTCTTC. Looking up the rest from reference TRBV7-8 and TRBJ2-1 gives the full variable domain: GAGVSQSPRYKVAKRGQDVALRCDPISGHVSLFWYQQALGQGPEFLTYFQNEAQLDKSGLPSDRFFAERPEGSVSTLKIQRTQQEDSAVYLCASSPAIHNEQFFGPGTRLTVL.

The chain uses TRBV4-2 and TRBJ1-3, with no clear D. Germline V lookup: CDR1 LGHNA, CDR2 YNFKEQ. The CDR3 extends over 17 amino acids. The V and J ends lost 0 bases and 0 bases respectively, with 12 bases between them. CDR3 bases: TGTGCCAGCAGCCAAGATCCCCGGCAGGCCTCTGGAAACACCATATATTTT. Protein sequence: CASSQDPRQASGNTIYF.

This clone was recorded only once. The rearrangement joins TRBV19 to TRBJ2-6; 7 nucleotides agree with TRBD1. The CDR3 loop spans 16 amino acids. The V gene's germline CDR1 is LNHDA and CDR2 SQIVND (reference sequence). Germline trimming cut 7 bases from V and 0 bases from J; bases unmatched to any gene: 6. The CDR3 nucleotides read TGTGCCAGTACACAGGGGCCGAGCTCTGGGGCCAACGTCCTGACTTTC. As protein: CASTQGPSSGANVLTF.

The chain joins TRBV10-1 to TRBJ2-2; 8 nucleotides agree with TRBD1. This CDR3 comprises 16 residues. V gave up 10 bases and J gave up 5 bases; unmatched junction bases: 15. Germline values: CDR1 WNHNN, CDR2 SYGVQD (reference sequence). The CDR3 region is CAKRDRSAVSTGELFF. The CDR3 nucleotides are TGCGCCAAAAGGGACAGGAGTGCGGTATCGACCGGGGAGCTGTTTTTT.

The chain combines TRBV9 with TRBJ2-3; 13 positions match TRBD2. V trimming: 3 bases; J trimming: 6 bases; junction bases outside the gene matches: 13. CDR1 and CDR2 (germline): SGDLS, YYNGEE. This CDR3 spans 18 amino acids. CDR3 sequence (DNA): TGTGCCAGCAGCGGGGGACTAGCGGGACTTATTCCCGGGGATACGCAGTATTTT. Translating gives CASSGGLAGLIPGDTQYF.

The chain joins TRBV7-8 to TRBJ2-2; D is perhaps TRBD2 (5 bases). The CDR3 covers 14 residues. V shed 6 bases and J shed 5 bases, with 13 bases lying between them. Germline V gene data show CDR1 as SGHVS and CDR2 as FQNEAQ. The CDR3: CASRIKTGTGELFF. In DNA, the CDR3 is TGTGCCAGCAGGATAAAAACGGGGACCGGGGAGCTGTTTTTT.

The rearrangement uses TRBV6-5 and TRBJ2-5, with 8 bases fitting TRBD2. V shed 4 bases and J 7 bases; nucleotides not matched to a gene: 2. CDR3 length: 12 amino acids. Germline V lookup: CDR1 MNHEY, CDR2 SVGAGI. CDR3 protein: CASSSGGGTQYF. The CDR3 DNA follows: TGTGCCAGCAGTTCCGGGGGGGGGACCCAGTACTTC.

The chain recombines TRBV7-9 with TRBJ2-1, with 9 bases lining up with TRBD2. This CDR3 has 15 amino acids. Losses at the gene ends were 11 bases for V and 0 bases for J; bases not matched to a gene: 8. Germline values: CDR1 SEHNR, CDR2 FQNEAQ (reference sequence). The CDR3 spells CASVLAGFSYNEQFF. The CDR3 DNA reads as TGTGCCTCCGTCCTAGCGGGATTCTCCTACAATGAGCAGTTCTTC.

V usage is TRBV6-6 and J usage is TRBJ1-2; D not certain. Trimming stripped 4 bases from V and 4 bases from J, with 19 bases between. The CDR3 is made up of 16 amino acids. Germline CDR1 and CDR2: MNHNY and SVGAGI (reference sequence). The CDR3 sequence is CASSFLRLPSGYGYTF. CDR3 DNA sequence: TGTGCCAGCAGTTTTCTTCGACTTCCTAGCGGCTATGGCTACACCTTC.

A single count supports this clone. This same CDR3 is encoded by further DNA sequences in the sample. The rearrangement joins TRBV27 to TRBJ1-5; no firm D call. CDR1 and CDR2 from the germline V gene are MNHEY and SMNVEV (reference sequence). V was clipped by 3 bases and J by 3 bases, with 6 bases between them. The CDR3 sequence is 13 residues long. DNA of the CDR3: TGTGCCAGCAGTTTGGGCCTCAATCAGCCCCAGCATTTT. It specifies CASSLGLNQPQHF.

The V gene is TRBV28, the J gene TRBJ2-5; D not resolved. CDR1 MDHEN and CDR2 SYDVKM come from the germline V gene. The V end was cut by 0 bases, the J end by 0 bases, with 8 bases between. There are 15 residues in the CDR3. The CDR3 DNA follows: TGTGCCAGCAGTTTATGGGTCAGAAACCAAGAGACCCAGTACTTC. Its translation: CASSLWVRNQETQYF.

The J gene is TRBJ2-5, the V gene TRBV9; 9 bases fit TRBD1. The CDR3 has 15 amino acids. Germline CDR1 and CDR2: SGDLS and YYNGEE. V lost 3 bases and J lost 9; bases outside the gene matches: 12. This chain's CDR3 is CASSEGTGMQGAQYF. The CDR3 DNA reads as TGTGCCAGCAGCGAGGGGACAGGGATGCAGGGGGCCCAGTACTTC.

This clone is labeled medium-sized. The rearrangement links TRBV5-5 to TRBJ1-1, with D possibly TRBD1 on 5 matching bases. This CDR3 is built from 15 residues. Trimming pared 4 bases from V and 1 base from J, leaving 14 bases between. CDR1 SGHKS and CDR2 YYEKEE come from the germline V gene (reference sequence). The CDR3, as DNA: TGTGCCAGCAGCCTTAGGACACCCGAGAACACTGAAGCTTTCTTT. This gives the protein CASSLRTPENTEAFF.

This clone is a singleton in its sample. The J gene is TRBJ2-1, the V gene TRBV5-8, with 8 bases that match TRBD1. Germline values: CDR1 SGHTS, CDR2 YDEGEE. The ends lost 3 bases at V and 7 bases at J; junction bases unmatched: 0. CDR3 length: 12 residues. CDR3 residues: CASSYRGNEQFF. In DNA, the CDR3 is TGTGCCAGCAGCTACAGGGGGAATGAGCAGTTCTTC.

The rearrangement uses TRBV9 and TRBJ2-7, with 7 bases fitting TRBD2. The CDR3 is made up of 16 amino acids. Trimming removed 4 bases from V and 5 bases from J; junction bases left unmatched: 15. CDR1 and CDR2 from the germline V gene are SGDLS and YYNGEE. The CDR3 DNA sequence: TGTGCCAGCAGCCCCGAAAGCGGGATTGCGCTGAACGAGCAGTACTTC. Protein: CASSPESGIALNEQYF.

The CDR3, as DNA: TGTGCCAGCAGTATAGCGGACACAGATACGCAGTATTTT. Amino acids: CASSIADTDTQYF. The V and J genes are TRBV6-5 and TRBJ2-3, with D maybe TRBD2 (6 bases). The CDR3 consists of 13 residues. Germline V gene data show CDR1 as MNHEY and CDR2 as SVGAGI. V lost 5 bases and J 2 bases, leaving 8 bases between the germline ends.

CDR3 DNA: TGTGCCAGCAGTGACTTAGGAGCCCCGAATGAAAAACTGTTTTTT. It specifies CASSDLGAPNEKLFF. This chain joins TRBV6-4 and TRBJ1-4; D remains ambiguous. The V end lost 1 base, the J end lost 5 bases, and 11 bases lay between the germline ends. Germline V lookup: CDR1 MRHNA, CDR2 SNTAGT. The CDR3 length is 15 residues.

The genes are TRBV2 and TRBJ1-1; a weak D match, TRBD1 (6 bases). V shed 7 bases and J shed 1 base, with 16 bases lying between them. CDR3 size: 15 residues. The germline CDR1 and CDR2 sequences are SNHLY and FYNNEI. In DNA form, the CDR3 reads TGTGCCAGCACCGAGGGGGGTCCGCCGAACACTGAAGCTTTCTTT. It codes for CASTEGGPPNTEAFF. Looking up the rest from reference TRBV2 and TRBJ1-1 gives the full variable domain: EPEVTQTPSHQVTQMGQEVILRCVPISNHLYFYWYRQILGQKVEFLVSFYNNEISEKSEIFDDQFSVERPDGSNFTLKIRSTKLEDSAMYFCASTEGGPPNTEAFFGQGTRLTVV.

The chain combines TRBV2 with TRBJ1-5; D is possibly TRBD1 (6 bases). Germline V gene data show CDR1 as SNHLY and CDR2 as FYNNEI. V was cut by 4 bases and J by 6 bases, with 16 bases left in between. The CDR3 runs to 15 residues. The DNA of the CDR3 is TGTGCCAGCAGTGTTGGCCAGGGAGGGGGTCAGCCCCAGCATTTT. Its translation: CASSVGQGGGQPQHF.